The 23 T cell receptor beta chains below come from one sample, sequenced in a study of glioma-infiltrating T cells (dated by TCRdb to 2016 to 2018). Sequencing instrument: Illumina MiSeq. TCR alpha and beta CDR3 regions were amplified with the iRepertoire nested amplicon-rescue multiplex PCR (arm-PCR) platform from RNA. TCRdb's own reprocessing of the public reads used fastp at Q25 and MiXCR and kept productive beta chains. Every entry covers one CDR3 protein and lists the most common genes and DNA from its rows. The sample table records 400,000 or so distinct CDR3 sequences; 41% of these occur just once. Together, the top ten hold 12% of the sample. Specimen: glioma tissue, nonneoplastic brain tissue, or PBMCs (not recorded which). These receptor sequences come from a human donor with low-grade glioma or glioblastoma, undergoing nonglioma brain surgery, or in good health (not recorded which).

This chain connects TRBV4-3 to TRBJ1-3; no firm D call. Deletions cut 0 bases from V and 4 bases from J, with 13 bases between. The CDR3 is made up of 16 amino acids. CDR1 is LGHNA, CDR2 YSLEER, per germline. The CDR3 DNA reads TGCGCCAGCAGCCAAGATTACCAGTACGGCGGAAACACCATATATTTT. It yields the protein CASSQDYQYGGNTIYF.

This chain uses TRBV25-1 with TRBJ2-7, with 10 bases that match TRBD2. Looked up from germline, CDR1 is MGHDK and CDR2 is SYGVNS. This CDR3 spans 14 amino acids. J lost 6 bases, V lost 2 bases, and 4 bases had no gene match. In DNA, the CDR3 is TGTGCCAGCAGTGAACTAGCGGGAGTCGGCGAGCAGTACTTC. Its protein product is CASSELAGVGEQYF.

V is TRBV28 and J is TRBJ1-1; D remains unclear. Germline CDR1 is MDHEN and CDR2 is SYDVKM. Between the trimmed V and J ends, which lost 7 bases and 1 base, there was a span of 10 bases. This CDR3 has 13 amino acids. The CDR3 DNA sequence: TGTGCCAGCACCATATGGCGGAACACTGAAGCTTTCTTT. Amino acid sequence: CASTIWRNTEAFF.

This clonotype has just a few counts. The rearrangement uses TRBV28 and TRBJ2-5; 8 positions agree with TRBD1. CDR1 is MDHEN, CDR2 SYDVKM, per germline. There are 15 residues in the CDR3. V was clipped by 2 bases and J by 5 bases; unmatched bases: 7. The chain's CDR3 is CASSLSRGRTETQYF. CDR3 bases: TGTGCCAGCAGTTTAAGCAGGGGGCGCACGGAGACCCAGTACTTC. The variable domain in full, with the rest retrieved from reference TRBV28 and TRBJ2-5, is DVKVTQSSRYLVKRTGEKVFLECVQDMDHENMFWYRQDPGLGLRLIYFSYDVKMKEKGDIPEGYSVSREKKERFSLILESASTNQTSMYLCASSLSRGRTETQYFGPGTRLLVL.

The chain combines TRBV2 with TRBJ1-1, with D possibly matching TRBD1 (6 bases). V dropped 6 bases and J dropped 11 bases, with 13 bases sitting between them. The CDR3 consists of 11 residues. Germline V gives CDR1 SNHLY, CDR2 FYNNEI. The CDR3 is CASRPTGVAFF. Here the CDR3 DNA reads TGTGCCAGCAGACCGACAGGAGTCGCTTTCTTT.

A word on this clonotype: This may come from a read error, since a much larger clone is one base off. This sequence joins TRBV20-1 and TRBJ2-2, with TRBD1 identical over 9 bases. The CDR3 loop spans 15 amino acids. Germline V gene data show CDR1 as DFQATT and CDR2 as SNEGSKA (reference sequence). The trim removed 4 bases at V and 7 bases at J, leaving 10 bases unmatched. CDR3 nucleotide sequence: TGCAGTGCTATAGTGGGGACAGGGCTTAGCGGGGAGCTGTTTTTT. This encodes CSAIVGTGLSGELFF.

This clonotype was counted at least ten times. The V and J genes are TRBV28 and TRBJ1-1; 10 nucleotides agree with TRBD1. From germline, CDR1 is MDHEN and CDR2 SYDVKM. Losses at the gene ends were 4 bases for V and 1 base for J; bases not matched to a gene: 3. This CDR3 contains 15 residues. CDR3 sequence reads: CASSSTGGWNTEAFF. Here the CDR3 DNA reads TGTGCCAGCAGTTCGACAGGGGGCTGGAACACTGAAGCTTTCTTT. Full variable domain (rest looked up from reference TRBV28 and TRBJ1-1): DVKVTQSSRYLVKRTGEKVFLECVQDMDHENMFWYRQDPGLGLRLIYFSYDVKMKEKGDIPEGYSVSREKKERFSLILESASTNQTSMYLCASSSTGGWNTEAFFGQGTRLTVV.

Regarding this clonotype: A much bigger clone sits one base away, suggesting this may be a read error. The chain combines TRBV6-2 or TRBV6-3 with TRBJ2-1; D is possibly TRBD1 (5 bases). This CDR3 is 14 amino acids long. V gave up 5 bases and J gave up 3 bases, with 11 bases separating them. The germline V gene encodes CDR1 MNHEY and CDR2 SVGEGT. The CDR3: CASSGSGNYNEQFF. The CDR3 region has the DNA TGTGCCAGCAGTGGGTCAGGGAACTACAATGAGCAGTTCTTC.

There are many counts of this clonotype. The rearrangement links TRBV20-1 to TRBJ1-5; TRBD1 matches at 7 bases. The CDR3 is 15 residues long. The ends lost 3 bases at V and 5 bases at J; junction bases unmatched: 10. Germline V gives CDR1 DFQATT, CDR2 SNEGSKA (reference sequence). The CDR3 region is CSARNSGQRYQPQHF. CDR3 coding DNA: TGCAGTGCTAGGAATTCGGGACAGCGATATCAGCCCCAGCATTTT.

This clonotype was recorded many times. This chain links TRBV20-1 with TRBJ2-7; tentative D call: TRBD1 (5 bases). This CDR3 region has 12 residues. Looked up from germline, CDR1 is DFQATT and CDR2 is SNEGSKA (reference sequence). Trimming left V 7 bases short and J 2 bases short, with 12 bases between. CDR3 amino acids: CSVKQVTYEQYF. DNA for the CDR3: TGCAGTGTTAAACAGGTTACCTACGAGCAGTACTTC.

This clonotype was seen only a few times. J is TRBJ2-5 and V is TRBV20-1; D might be TRBD2 (7 bases). Germline V gives CDR1 DFQATT, CDR2 SNEGSKA (reference sequence). CDR3 length: 15 amino acids. CDR3 sequence reads: CSGGRVTSPSPAQYF. DNA for the CDR3: TGCAGCGGGGGGCGGGTGACTAGCCCCTCCCCGGCCCAGTACTTC.

Ten or more counts support this clonotype. The chain uses TRBV27 and TRBJ2-1; D is tentatively TRBD1 or TRBD2 (6 bases each). CDR3 length: 15 residues. V lost 0 bases and J 3 bases, leaving 9 bases between the germline ends. Germline V lookup: CDR1 MNHEY, CDR2 SMNVEV (reference sequence). The CDR3 here is CASSLSGGVYNEQFF. The CDR3 bases are TGTGCCAGCAGTTTATCCGGGGGCGTCTACAATGAGCAGTTCTTC.

Of note for this clonotype: This sequence may be a read error, since a much larger clone differs from it by one base. Here the CDR3 omits its conserved ending phenylalanine or tryptophan, so a read error is the likely source. The chain has TRBV4-1 and TRBJ1-6; D unresolved. Trimming stripped 4 bases from V and 7 bases from J, with 11 bases between. Germline V gene lookup returns CDR1 MGHRA and CDR2 YSYEKL. The CDR3 sequence is 14 residues long. The CDR3 region is CASSRPGRNSPLHL. The CDR3 DNA is TGCGCCAGCAGCCGCCCAGGACGGAATTCACCCCTCCACTTG.

Points on this clonotype: It may be a read error: a sequence one base away is much more abundant. The V call is TRBV20-1, the J call TRBJ2-1; D remains ambiguous. In germline, CDR1 is DFQATT, CDR2 SNEGSKA (reference sequence). This CDR3 comprises 13 residues. In DNA form, the CDR3 reads TGCAGTGCTAGACCGAGATTTTACAATGGGCAGTTCTTC. It encodes CSARPRFYNGQFF.

V is TRBV7-2 and J is TRBJ1-2; weak D call: TRBD1 (6 bases). V was clipped by 4 bases and J by 8 bases, with 17 bases between them. This CDR3 spans 14 amino acids. Germline V lookup: CDR1 SGHTA, CDR2 FQGNSA. CDR3 loop: CASSSLRGEWGYTF. The CDR3 region has the DNA TGTGCCAGCAGCTCCCTCAGGGGAGAGTGGGGCTACACCTTC.

A word on this clonotype: This may come from a read error, since a much larger clone is one base off. V is TRBV11-1 and J is TRBJ2-1; D possibly corresponds to TRBD2 (6 bases). This CDR3 is built from 15 residues. V lost 5 bases to trimming and J lost 0 bases, with 11 bases between them. Germline values: CDR1 SGHAT, CDR2 FQDESV (reference sequence). This CDR3 is CASSPSASSYNEQFF. As DNA, the CDR3 is TGTGCCAGCAGCCCTAGCGCGAGCTCCTACAATGAGCAGTTCTTC.

There are a few counts of this clonotype. The chain combines TRBV6-1 with TRBJ2-7; TRBD2 matches at 8 bases. CDR1 and CDR2 from the germline V gene are MNHNS and SASEGT. The CDR3 contains 15 residues. After removal of 6 bases from V and 3 bases from J, the junction contained 10 bases not matched to a gene. The CDR3 DNA reads as TGTGCCAGCAGACTGGGACTAGGGGCCGTCTACGAGCAGTACTTC. Amino acids: CASRLGLGAVYEQYF.

On this clonotype: A read error is possible here, since a much larger clone lies one base away. The chain carries TRBV24-1 and TRBJ2-3; D unresolved. The CDR3 is made up of 12 amino acids. CDR1 is KGHDR and CDR2 is SFDVKD in the germline V gene. For the CDR3, the DNA is TGTGCCACCAGTGATATCACAGATACGGAGTATTTT. Its translation is CATSDITDTEYF.

Note on this clonotype: A much larger clonotype is one base distant, so this may be a read error. The chain links TRBV3-1 to TRBJ2-7; D uncertain. Trimming stripped 0 bases from V and 12 bases from J, with 15 bases between. This CDR3 spans 13 amino acids. CDR1 and CDR2 from the germline V gene are LGHDT and YNNKEL (reference sequence). CDR3 residues: CASSQDPPRARYF. DNA for the CDR3: TGTGCCAGCAGCCAAGATCCACCTAGAGCGCGGTACTTC.

This chain links TRBV7-3 with TRBJ2-2; the match to TRBD1 covers 7 bases. Germline trimming cut 5 bases from V and 3 bases from J; bases unmatched to any gene: 6. This CDR3 region has 15 residues. Germline CDR1 is SGHTA and CDR2 is FQGTGA. The DNA of the CDR3 is TGTGCCAGCAGCCTAGACAGGGCTCACACCGGGGAGCTGTTTTTT. Residues: CASSLDRAHTGELFF.

Regarding this clonotype: Given a much more abundant clone one base away, this may be a read error. The chain employs TRBV15 and TRBJ2-5, with unresolved D. Germline lookup yields CDR1 LNHNV and CDR2 YYDKDF (reference sequence). The CDR3 contains 15 residues. The CDR3 DNA sequence: TGTGCCACCAGAAGAGATCGGGCAGCTCAAGAGACCCAGTACTTC. Translated, it gives CATRRDRAAQETQYF.

Regarding this clonotype: A much larger clone is a single base away; this may be a read error. The rearrangement joins TRBV20-1 to TRBJ2-1; possibly TRBD2 for D (6 bases). CDR3 length equals 14 residues. V shed 3 bases and J shed 4 bases, with 13 bases lying between them. Germline assignment: CDR1 DFQATT and CDR2 SNEGSKA (reference sequence). This chain's CDR3 is CSASRGRTYNEQFF. The CDR3 nucleotides read TGCAGTGCTAGTCGGGGGAGGACGTACAATGAGCAGTTCTTC.

The chain recombines TRBV6-5 with TRBJ2-1; 7 bases are a match to TRBD2. The trim removed 2 bases at V and 2 bases at J, leaving 9 bases unmatched. Germline CDR1 and CDR2: MNHEY and SVGAGI. This CDR3 has 17 residues. The chain's CDR3 is CASSYVPRGLTYNEQFF. The CDR3, as DNA: TGTGCCAGCAGTTACGTCCCTCGGGGACTAACCTACAATGAGCAGTTCTTC.